Shown below are 29 T cell receptor beta chains from a single sample sequenced in a study of blood T cell repertoires in COVID-19. Method: immunoSEQ multiplex PCR; TCRdb's copy keeps in-frame clones and lacks some. The sample carries roughly 220,000 clones, 80% to 85% recorded once. Sequencing was done on a sample of peripheral blood. These receptors all come from a woman aged 60-75 years who had recovered from COVID-19.

This chain connects TRBV2 to TRBJ2-2; TRBD1 agrees at 8 bases. Germline V gene lookup returns CDR1 SNHLY and CDR2 FYNNEI. The CDR3 consists of 16 residues. V lost 6 bases to trimming and J lost 5 bases; unmatched junction nucleotides: 11. The CDR3 sequence: CASRTDRGRVTGELFF. The CDR3 coding sequence is TGTGCCAGCAGGACAGACAGGGGCAGGGTGACCGGGGAGCTGTTTTTT. Variable domain in full (rest from reference TRBV2 and TRBJ2-2): EPEVTQTPSHQVTQMGQEVILRCVPISNHLYFYWYRQILGQKVEFLVSFYNNEISEKSEIFDDQFSVERPDGSNFTLKIRSTKLEDSAMYFCASRTDRGRVTGELFFGEGSRLTVL.

The J gene is TRBJ2-5, the V gene TRBV9, with 7 bases that match TRBD1. The CDR3 contains 14 residues. The germline gives CDR1 SGDLS, CDR2 YYNGEE. The V segment lost 3 bases and the J segment 2 bases; nucleotides outside the gene matches: 4. The CDR3 sequence: CASSGRQGQETQYF. The CDR3 coding sequence is TGTGCCAGCAGCGGCAGACAGGGACAAGAGACCCAGTACTTC. The full variable domain, in which reference TRBV9 and TRBJ2-5 provide the parts outside the CDR3, is DSGVTQTPKHLITATGQRVTLRCSPRSGDLSVYWYQQSLDQGLQFLIQYYNGEERAKGNILERFSAQQFPDLHSELNLSSLELGDSALYFCASSGRQGQETQYFGPGTRLLVL.

This chain links TRBV15 with TRBJ1-5; D gene uncertain. With 3 bases removed from V and 0 bases from J, the gap between germline ends came to 9 bases. There are 15 residues in the CDR3. Germline V gene sequence: CDR1 LNHNV, CDR2 YYDKDF (reference sequence). CDR3 sequence reads: CATSSHRGSNQPQHF. CDR3 nucleotides: TGTGCCACCAGCAGCCACCGGGGTAGCAATCAGCCCCAGCATTTT.

The chain has TRBV11-3 and TRBJ2-1; 12 positions match TRBD1. The V gene end was trimmed by 1 base and the J gene end by 5 bases; junction bases not matched to a gene: 9. CDR1 SGHNT and CDR2 YENEEA come from the germline V gene. The CDR3 extends over 18 amino acids. The CDR3 coding sequence is TGTGCCAGCAGCTTAGTGTGGGACAGGGGGCAATCCCACAATGAGCAGTTCTTC. This sequence encodes CASSLVWDRGQSHNEQFF.

This rearrangement joins TRBV5-5 to TRBJ2-2, with D possibly matching TRBD2 (6 bases). Germline CDR1 is SGHKS and CDR2 is YYEKEE (reference sequence). The CDR3 consists of 13 residues. Trimming shortened V by 4 bases and J by 5 bases, and 9 bases separated the two germline ends. The CDR3 DNA is TGTGCCAGCAGCGTGGAGGGGACCGGGGAGCTGTTTTTT. This gives the protein CASSVEGTGELFF.

The V gene is TRBV7-9, the J gene TRBJ2-3; D call uncertain. Trimming removed 1 base at V and 3 bases at J, with 5 bases between. Germline CDR1 SEHNR, CDR2 FQNEAQ (reference sequence). The CDR3 covers 13 residues. The CDR3 loop reads CASSLVGTDTQYF. DNA of the CDR3: TGTGCCAGCAGCTTAGTCGGGACAGATACGCAGTATTTT. Variable domain in full (rest from reference TRBV7-9 and TRBJ2-3): DTGVSQNPRHKITKRGQNVTFRCDPISEHNRLYWYRQTLGQGPEFLTYFQNEAQLEKSRLLSDRFSAERPKGSFSTLEIQRTEQGDSAMYLCASSLVGTDTQYFGPGTRLTVL.

The genes are TRBV19 and TRBJ2-2; 12 nucleotides align to TRBD2. Per germline, CDR1 LNHDA and CDR2 SQIVND (reference sequence). There are 16 residues in the CDR3. The V gene end was trimmed by 2 bases and the J gene end by 6 bases; junction bases not matched to a gene: 4. The CDR3 bases are TGTGCCAGTAGTATACTGTCTAGCGGGGGGGCCGGGGAGCTGTTTTTT. Translation gives CASSILSSGGAGELFF.

This clone was seen once. This sequence joins TRBV3-1 (or the pseudogene TRBV3-2) and TRBJ1-3, with unresolved D. The CDR3 runs 14 residues. V was trimmed by 4 bases and J by 0 bases, leaving 7 bases between them. CDR1 and CDR2 (germline): LGHDT, YNNKEL (reference sequence). Here the CDR3 DNA reads TGTGCCAGCAGCCTACAGCACTCTGGAAACACCATATATTTT. Translation gives CASSLQHSGNTIYF.

This sequence joins TRBV29-1 and TRBJ2-7; maybe TRBD2 (6 bases). Germline CDR1 is SQVTM and CDR2 is ANQGSEA. Trimming left V 6 bases short and J 0 bases short, with 9 bases between. The CDR3 is made up of 12 amino acids. The chain's CDR3 is CSVTGLSYEQYF. CDR3 nucleotide sequence: TGCAGCGTCACGGGACTCTCCTACGAGCAGTACTTC.

There are a few counts of this clone. V gene TRBV9 combines with J gene TRBJ1-2; D perhaps matches TRBD1 (6 bases). V lost 10 bases, J lost 7 bases, and 23 bases lay in between. CDR3 size: 14 residues. Germline V gene lookup returns CDR1 SGDLS and CDR2 YYNGEE. CDR3 protein: CASADSSGGLGYTF. The CDR3 DNA reads TGTGCCTCAGCAGATTCATCCGGGGGGCTTGGCTACACCTTC.

The chain carries TRBV19 and TRBJ1-5; 7 bases match TRBD1. J lost 3 bases, V lost 4 bases, and 18 bases had no gene match. Germline V CDR1 and CDR2: LNHDA, SQIVND (reference sequence). The CDR3 loop spans 19 amino acids. Here the CDR3 DNA reads TGTGCCAGTAGTAAGTCCCGGGACAGAGATTATTGGGCCAATCAGCCCCAGCATTTT. Protein product: CASSKSRDRDYWANQPQHF.

This clone was detected only a few times. The chain couples TRBV23-1 to TRBJ1-1; 8 bases align to TRBD1. TRBV23-1 is annotated as an ORF whose role is uncertain. This CDR3 has 14 residues. Germline trimming cut 7 bases from V and 5 bases from J; bases unmatched to any gene: 9. The DNA of the CDR3 is TGCGCCAGCAAACTCACGGACAGGGCGACTGAAGCTTTCTTT. The encoded protein is CASKLTDRATEAFF.

The chain employs TRBV7-3 and TRBJ2-3; D gene uncertain. The CDR3 is 15 amino acids. V was clipped by 2 bases and J by 0 bases, with 9 bases between them. Looked up from germline, CDR1 is SGHTA and CDR2 is FQGTGA. Here the CDR3 DNA reads TGTGCCAGCAGCTTATCTTTTTCTAGCACAGATACGCAGTATTTT. As protein: CASSLSFSSTDTQYF.

This chain connects TRBV5-6 to TRBJ1-1; possibly TRBD1 for D (5 bases). This CDR3 has 15 residues. V lost 2 bases to trimming and J lost 3 bases, with 14 bases between them. Looked up from germline, CDR1 is SGHDT and CDR2 is YYEEEE. CDR3 amino acids: CASSFWGGGDTEAFF. CDR3 DNA: TGTGCCAGCAGCTTTTGGGGGGGAGGAGACACTGAAGCTTTCTTT.

The gene calls are TRBV20-1 and TRBJ2-5; TRBD2 matches at 9 bases. The length of the CDR3 is 15 residues. V lost 3 bases and J lost 1; bases outside the gene matches: 6. CDR1 is DFQATT and CDR2 is SNEGSKA in the germline V gene (reference sequence). The CDR3 DNA reads TGCAGTGCTAGTAACGCGGGGGGGCCCCAAGAGACCCAGTACTTC. The encoded protein is CSASNAGGPQETQYF.

CDR3 sequence reads: CASGKTGTRGGTQYF. The CDR3 DNA follows: TGTGCCAGCGGAAAAACGGGAACCCGGGGGGGAACCCAGTACTTC. The chain carries TRBV6-5 and TRBJ2-5, with 8 positions matching TRBD2. The trim removed 8 bases at V and 8 bases at J, leaving 16 bases unmatched. This CDR3 is built from 15 residues. From germline, CDR1 is MNHEY and CDR2 SVGAGI.

J is TRBJ1-1 and V is TRBV7-9; D is unresolved. V was trimmed by 2 bases and J by 1 base, leaving 14 bases between them. This CDR3 comprises 16 residues. Germline V gives CDR1 SEHNR, CDR2 FQNEAQ (reference sequence). The CDR3 DNA reads as TGTGCCAGCAGCTTAAGAGTGGGCCAGGAGAACACTGAAGCTTTCTTT. Its protein is CASSLRVGQENTEAFF. Variable domain in full (rest from reference TRBV7-9 and TRBJ1-1): DTGVSQNPRHKITKRGQNVTFRCDPISEHNRLYWYRQTLGQGPEFLTYFQNEAQLEKSRLLSDRFSAERPKGSFSTLEIQRTEQGDSAMYLCASSLRVGQENTEAFFGQGTRLTVV.

The CDR3 region is CASSPRLAGHYEQYF. The DNA for the CDR3 is TGTGCCAGCAGCCCCCGACTAGCGGGCCACTACGAGCAGTACTTC. V is TRBV14 and J is TRBJ2-7; 10 nucleotides agree with TRBD2. Germline V gene sequence: CDR1 SGHDN, CDR2 FVKESK. With V trimmed by 4 bases and J by 3 bases, 6 bases remained unmatched. The CDR3 runs to 15 residues.

J is TRBJ2-1 and V is TRBV4-3; D is ambiguous. Trimming took 5 bases from V and 7 from J, leaving 15 bases between them. Germline V CDR1 and CDR2: LGHNA, YSLEER. The CDR3 spans 14 residues. CDR3: CASSSYPFTNEQFF. Written as DNA, the CDR3 is TGCGCCAGCAGCTCGTACCCATTCACTAATGAGCAGTTCTTC.

This chain links TRBV7-8 with TRBJ2-5, with 10 bases matching TRBD2. Germline V gene lookup returns CDR1 SGHVS and CDR2 FQNEAQ. Germline trimming cut 0 bases from V and 0 bases from J; bases unmatched to any gene: 7. CDR3 length: 18 residues. CDR3: CASSLASIAGGYQETQYF. The CDR3, as DNA: TGTGCCAGCAGCTTAGCGTCGATAGCGGGGGGTTACCAAGAGACCCAGTACTTC.

This chain uses TRBV3-1 (or the pseudogene TRBV3-2) with TRBJ2-1; 8 bases are shared with TRBD2. Germline trimming cut 1 base from V and 3 bases from J; bases unmatched to any gene: 5. Germline V lookup: CDR1 LGHDT, CDR2 YNNKEL (reference sequence). The CDR3 has 16 residues. The CDR3: CASSQVRGDLYNEQFF. DNA of the CDR3: TGTGCCAGCAGCCAAGTGCGGGGGGATCTCTACAATGAGCAGTTCTTC.

The chain couples TRBV7-9 to TRBJ2-1; 8 bases match TRBD2. Germline trimming cut 4 bases from V and 8 bases from J; bases unmatched to any gene: 13. The CDR3 extends over 16 amino acids. CDR1 is SEHNR, CDR2 FQNEAQ, per germline (reference sequence). The CDR3 is CASSWSAGGRLHEQFF. CDR3 nucleotide sequence: TGTGCCAGCAGCTGGTCCGCGGGGGGCCGCCTTCATGAGCAGTTCTTC.

The chain joins TRBV5-6 to TRBJ2-7, with TRBD1 identical over 7 bases. Germline V lookup: CDR1 SGHDT, CDR2 YYEEEE. The ends lost 4 bases at V and 4 bases at J; junction bases unmatched: 2. There are 12 residues in the CDR3. The CDR3: CASSRDRYEQYF. In DNA, the CDR3 is TGTGCCAGCAGCCGGGACAGATACGAGCAGTACTTC.

The chain uses TRBV20-1 and TRBJ1-1; the D is unclear. The V end lost 6 bases, the J end lost 10 bases, and 15 bases lay between the germline ends. CDR1 is DFQATT and CDR2 is SNEGSKA in the germline V gene (reference sequence). The CDR3 length is 11 residues. As DNA, the CDR3 is TGCAGTGCGGAAGACGGACGGGGAGCTTTCTTT. This codes for CSAEDGRGAFF.

The CDR3 here is CASSIGSGGNEQFF. The CDR3, as DNA: TGTGCCAGTAGTATAGGTAGCGGGGGCAATGAGCAGTTCTTC. This chain connects TRBV19 to TRBJ2-1, with 9 nucleotides matching TRBD2. V trimming: 1 base; J trimming: 6 bases; junction bases outside the gene matches: 1. The CDR3 is 14 amino acids. Germline loops: CDR1 LNHDA, CDR2 SQIVND (reference sequence). Together with reference TRBV19 and TRBJ2-1, the CDR3 gives the full variable domain: DGGITQSPKYLFRKEGQNVTLSCEQNLNHDAMYWYRQDPGQGLRLIYYSQIVNDFQKGDIAEGYSVSREKKESFPLTVTSAQKNPTAFYLCASSIGSGGNEQFFGPGTRLTVL.

The genes are TRBV6-5 and TRBJ1-2, with D perhaps matching TRBD1 (5 bases). This CDR3 is built from 12 residues. Germline-derived CDR1 and CDR2 are MNHEY and SVGAGI. CDR3 sequence reads: CAAGRPNYGYTF. CDR3 in DNA: TGTGCTGCGGGACGGCCAAACTATGGCTACACCTTC.

This chain uses TRBV24-1 with TRBJ1-1, with 10 bases aligning to TRBD1. Per germline, CDR1 KGHDR and CDR2 SFDVKD. V was clipped by 3 bases and J by 6 bases; unmatched bases: 3. The CDR3 has 14 residues. This CDR3 reads CATSDPGQGPEAFF. The CDR3 DNA sequence: TGTGCCACCAGTGATCCGGGACAGGGGCCTGAAGCTTTCTTT.

This clone has ten or more counts. The chain carries TRBV7-8 and TRBJ2-2; TRBD1 matches 9 bases. V lost 5 bases to trimming and J lost 4 bases; unmatched junction nucleotides: 8. Germline V CDR1 and CDR2: SGHVS, FQNEAQ. The CDR3 consists of 16 residues. The CDR3 nucleotides read TGTGCCAGCAGCCCGACAGGGGGGCAGCGCACCGGGGAGCTGTTTTTT. This sequence encodes CASSPTGGQRTGELFF. The full variable domain, with the rest looked up from reference TRBV7-8 and TRBJ2-2, is GAGVSQSPRYKVAKRGQDVALRCDPISGHVSLFWYQQALGQGPEFLTYFQNEAQLDKSGLPSDRFFAERPEGSVSTLKIQRTQQEDSAVYLCASSPTGGQRTGELFFGEGSRLTVL.

The gene calls are TRBV20-1 and TRBJ2-1, with TRBD2 matching over 7 bases. V was clipped by 3 bases and J by 8 bases; unmatched bases: 4. Germline loops: CDR1 DFQATT, CDR2 SNEGSKA (reference sequence). This CDR3 is built from 12 residues. The CDR3 is CSASQGGDEQFF. The CDR3 DNA follows: TGCAGTGCTAGTCAGGGAGGGGATGAGCAGTTCTTC.